This T cell receptor beta chain was captured in a study of T-cell reconstitution after alpha-beta-depleted transplantation in children. This clonotype was picked up a small number of times. The CDR3 spans 16 residues. Germline V gene sequence: CDR1 DFQATT, CDR2 SNEGSKA (reference sequence). The V segment lost 2 bases and the J segment 2 bases; nucleotides outside the gene matches: 10. TCRbeta library preparation incorporated unique molecular identifiers. TCRdb passed the PCR reads through MiXCR, listing each CDR3 protein once. The sample contains roughly 400,000 distinct CDR3 sequences, about a fifth of which appear only once.

This receptor was obtained from a human donor who donated a stem cell graft to a child with acute myeloid leukemia. The chain uses TRBV20-1 and TRBJ2-7, with 9 bases fitting TRBD1. This material consisted of PBMCs from the stem cell graft donor, taken from the stem cell graft. The CDR3 here is CSARNPRDRAPYEQYF. The DNA of the CDR3 is TGCAGTGCTAGAAACCCCCGGGACAGGGCCCCCTACGAGCAGTACTTC.